These T cell receptor beta chains were read from a single sample in a study of blood T cell repertoires in COVID-19. The table came from immunoSEQ multiplex PCR; TCRdb's copy has only in-frame clones and leaves some out. The sample comprises roughly 53,000 clones, around 89% of which are singletons, and 1.5% to 2% rests with the top ten. The sequencing sample was made of peripheral blood. Every receptor here comes from a man aged 55 to 69 with acute or convalescent COVID-19. Both conserved end residues are part of each CDR3. D genes are given only for firm matches. Expanded clones are given a class, and other clones once, few, many or no size at all.

CDR3aa,CDR3nt,v_gene,d_gene,abundance,j_gene
CASSPRSGGSYNEQFF,TGTGCCAGCAGCCCTAGGAGCGGGGGATCTTACAATGAGCAGTTCTTC,TRBV5-4,TRBD2,NA,TRBJ2-1
CASSVVTGITDTQYF,TGTGCCAGCAGCGTGGTCACAGGGATCACAGATACGCAGTATTTT,TRBV5-4,NA,once,TRBJ2-3
CASSQDPRGRDEQFF,TGTGCCAGCAGCCAAGACCCGCGGGGGCGGGATGAGCAGTTCTTC,TRBV4-2,NA,NA,TRBJ2-1
CSGHSGNEQYF,TGCAGTGGGCATTCAGGGAACGAGCAGTACTTC,TRBV20-1,NA,NA,TRBJ2-7
CASSWGAEVDIQYF,TGTGCCAGCAGCTGGGGAGCGGAGGTGGACATTCAGTACTTC,TRBV11-2,NA,NA,TRBJ2-4
CATRGTGNTGELFF,TGTGCCACCAGGGGGACTGGTAACACCGGGGAGCTGTTTTTT,TRBV24-1,NA,NA,TRBJ2-2
CASSLREAAAYEQYF,TGTGCCAGCAGCTTAAGGGAGGCCGCAGCCTACGAGCAGTACTTC,TRBV7-9,NA,NA,TRBJ2-7
CASSPALDSGTEAFF,TGTGCCAGCTCACCTGCGTTAGATTCAGGGACTGAAGCTTTCTTT,TRBV18,NA,NA,TRBJ1-1
CASSRREVRNQPQHF,TGTGCCAGCAGCCGCCGGGAGGTGCGCAATCAGCCCCAGCATTTT,TRBV5-6,NA,NA,TRBJ1-5
CASSPTGLADTQYF,TGTGCCAGCAGCCCGACAGGGCTTGCAGATACGCAGTATTTT,TRBV2,TRBD1,NA,TRBJ2-3
CASSPPSTGLEEKLFF,TGTGCCAGCAGCCCCCCAAGCACGGGTTTGGAGGAAAAACTGTTTTTT,TRBV3-1/TRBV3-2,NA,NA,TRBJ1-4
CASSLSPGGGGETQYF,TGCGCCAGCAGCCTGAGCCCCGGGGGTGGAGGGGAGACCCAGTACTTC,TRBV5-1,NA,once,TRBJ2-5
CASSLAAGYDEQYF,TGCGCCAGCAGCTTGGCGGCAGGTTACGACGAGCAGTACTTC,TRBV5-1,NA,NA,TRBJ2-7
CASRRQNTEAFF,TGTGCCAGCAGGAGACAGAACACTGAAGCTTTCTTT,TRBV2,NA,once,TRBJ1-1
CASKYRRYEQYF,TGTGCCAGCAAATACAGGAGATACGAGCAGTACTTC,TRBV2,NA,NA,TRBJ2-7
CASSQAGAGANVLTF,TGTGCCAGCAGCCAAGCAGGGGCTGGGGCCAACGTCCTGACTTTC,TRBV3-1/TRBV3-2,NA,NA,TRBJ2-6
CASSQTGGNSPLHF,TGTGCCAGCAGCCAGACAGGGGGCAATTCACCCCTCCACTTT,TRBV6-2/TRBV6-3,TRBD1,few,TRBJ1-6
CSVARGGDSNQPQHF,TGCAGCGTTGCTCGAGGGGGCGATAGCAATCAGCCCCAGCATTTT,TRBV29-1,TRBD1,NA,TRBJ1-5
CASSQDRIGGDYGYTF,TGTGCCAGCAGCCAAGATCGGATAGGGGGGGACTATGGCTACACCTTC,TRBV3-1/TRBV3-2,NA,NA,TRBJ1-2
CASSIDNRGRQPQHF,TGTGCCAGTAGTATAGATAACAGGGGTAGGCAGCCCCAGCATTTT,TRBV19,TRBD1,NA,TRBJ1-5
CASSLRGRTGDNEQFF,TGTGCCAGCTCACTACGGGGCCGGACGGGAGACAATGAGCAGTTCTTC,TRBV18,NA,NA,TRBJ2-1
CATSDSDRGSYNEQFF,TGTGCCACCAGTGATTCTGACAGGGGGTCCTACAATGAGCAGTTCTTC,TRBV24-1,TRBD1,NA,TRBJ2-1
CAWSAPRLAGGYNEQFF,TGTGCCTGGAGTGCCCCTAGACTAGCGGGGGGATACAATGAGCAGTTCTTC,TRBV30,TRBD2,NA,TRBJ2-1
CASSVSRDTTIYF,TGTGCCAGCAGCGTGAGCAGGGACACCACCATATATTTT,TRBV9,NA,NA,TRBJ1-3
CSASRESNQPQHF,TGCAGTGCTAGTCGCGAGAGCAATCAGCCCCAGCATTTT,TRBV20-1,NA,NA,TRBJ1-5
CASSMDRYFSEAFF,TGTGCCAGTAGTATGGACAGATATTTCTCTGAAGCTTTCTTT,TRBV19,NA,NA,TRBJ1-1
CASSLGDRENYGYTF,TGCGCCAGCAGCTTGGGCGACAGGGAGAACTATGGCTACACCTTC,TRBV5-1,TRBD1,NA,TRBJ1-2
CAIRGTRNTGELFF,TGTGCCATCAGGGGGACAAGGAACACCGGGGAGCTGTTTTTT,TRBV10-3,NA,NA,TRBJ2-2